The 23 T cell receptor beta chains reported below all come from one sample, sequenced in a study of cytomegalovirus exposure and HLA in healthy donors. The data were produced by immunoSEQ multiplex PCR, yet TCRdb's version contains in-frame clones alone and is incomplete. The sample shows 250,000 to 400,000 clones, approximately 86% of them seen only once. The specimen was PBMCs. The origin of the receptors is a man aged 25-40 years in good health and CMV-seronegative.

The V gene is TRBV9, the J gene TRBJ2-1, with 8 bases fitting TRBD2. In germline, CDR1 is SGDLS, CDR2 YYNGEE. The CDR3 consists of 16 residues. The V segment lost 4 bases and the J segment 0 bases; nucleotides outside the gene matches: 6. The CDR3 sequence: CASSPQRGSSYNEQFF. Written as DNA, the CDR3 is TGTGCCAGCAGCCCTCAGCGGGGGAGCTCCTACAATGAGCAGTTCTTC.

The chain recombines TRBV2 with TRBJ1-1; 10 nucleotides match TRBD1. This CDR3 has 15 amino acids. Germline assignment: CDR1 SNHLY and CDR2 FYNNEI. V was clipped by 5 bases and J by 7 bases; unmatched bases: 10. CDR3 sequence reads: CASSRPGQGRIEAFF. The CDR3 bases are TGTGCCAGCAGTAGACCGGGACAGGGGCGGATTGAAGCTTTCTTT.

The chain carries TRBV4-3 and TRBJ2-2; tentatively, D is TRBD1 (5 bases). CDR3 length equals 15 residues. CDR1 and CDR2 from the germline V gene are LGHNA and YSLEER. V lost 2 bases to trimming and J lost 7 bases, with 14 bases between them. The CDR3 sequence is CASSQQPGSGGELFF. The CDR3 nucleotides read TGCGCCAGCAGCCAACAACCAGGGTCGGGCGGGGAGCTGTTTTTT.

Concerning this clone: Other DNA variants within this sample encode the same CDR3. The chain combines TRBV11-2 with TRBJ1-3; possibly TRBD1 for D (5 bases). Trimming shortened V by 2 bases and J by 0 bases, and 11 bases separated the two germline ends. Per germline, CDR1 SGHAT and CDR2 FQNNGV. The CDR3 covers 16 residues. The CDR3 spells CASSLQGRGSGNTIYF. In DNA form, the CDR3 reads TGTGCCAGCAGCTTACAGGGAAGGGGCTCTGGAAACACCATATATTTT.

This clone occurred once. This chain connects TRBV7-8 to TRBJ2-1, with D tentatively TRBD2 (5 bases). The CDR3 spans 15 residues. The ends were cut back, 1 base at V and 8 bases at J, with 15 bases in the middle. Germline values: CDR1 SGHVS, CDR2 FQNEAQ. The CDR3 is CASSLVTGMEYEQFF. The DNA for the CDR3 is TGTGCCAGCAGCTTAGTCACGGGAATGGAGTATGAGCAGTTCTTC.

The chain has TRBV5-5 and TRBJ1-2; no clear D. V dropped 2 bases and J dropped 0 bases, with 5 bases sitting between them. This CDR3 spans 13 amino acids. Per germline, CDR1 SGHKS and CDR2 YYEKEE (reference sequence). CDR3 nucleotide sequence: TGTGCCAGCAGCTTTACTTCTAACTATGGCTACACCTTC. Its protein is CASSFTSNYGYTF.

This sequence joins TRBV6-5 and TRBJ2-1; 8 nucleotides match TRBD2. Per the germline V gene, CDR1 is MNHEY and CDR2 is SVGAGI. Unmatched junction bases numbered 9, after V lost 6 bases and J lost 5 bases. The CDR3 runs 15 residues. This CDR3 reads CASSPGLAGDNEQFF. In DNA, the CDR3 is TGTGCCAGCAGCCCGGGGCTAGCGGGTGACAATGAGCAGTTCTTC.

V and J are TRBV29-1 and TRBJ1-2, with D maybe TRBD1 (5 bases). CDR3 length equals 17 residues. The germline V gene has CDR1 SQVTM and CDR2 ANQGSEA. Trimming removed 3 bases from V and 4 bases from J, with 24 bases in between. CDR3 nucleotide sequence: TGCAGCGTTGAGGGGGGTGGTGGGTTTCGGGACGGCTATGGCTACACCTTC. As protein: CSVEGGGGFRDGYGYTF.

The chain combines TRBV7-2 with TRBJ1-3, with TRBD1 identical over 9 bases. The CDR3 is 17 residues long. With 4 bases clipped from V and 2 bases from J, the junction kept 9 bases outside the gene matches. Germline V gives CDR1 SGHTA, CDR2 FQGNSA. CDR3 bases: TGTGCCAGCAGCTCCTCGGACAGGGGTCGTCCTGGAAACACCATATATTTT. Its protein is CASSSSDRGRPGNTIYF. Filled out from reference TRBV7-2 and TRBJ1-3, the complete variable domain reads GAGVSQSPSNKVTEKGKDVELRCDPISGHTALYWYRQSLGQGLEFLIYFQGNSAPDKSGLPSDRFSAERTGGSVSTLTIQRTQQEDSAVYLCASSSSDRGRPGNTIYFGEGSWLTVV.

V usage is TRBV27 and J usage is TRBJ1-1; D is unresolved. The CDR3 length is 13 residues. Germline V lookup: CDR1 MNHEY, CDR2 SMNVEV (reference sequence). V lost 3 bases to trimming and J lost 1 base, with 6 bases between them. CDR3 region: CASSFTANTEAFF. CDR3 nucleotide sequence: TGTGCCAGCAGTTTTACAGCGAACACTGAAGCTTTCTTT.

V and J are TRBV4-1 and TRBJ2-5, with 9 bases identical to TRBD2. This CDR3 region has 15 residues. The V segment lost 2 bases and the J segment 3 bases; nucleotides outside the gene matches: 4. Germline CDR1 and CDR2: MGHRA and YSYEKL. CDR3: CASSQRASGEETQYF. In nucleotides, the CDR3 is TGCGCCAGCAGCCAAAGGGCTAGCGGGGAAGAGACCCAGTACTTC.

With respect to this clone: Additional DNA sequences in this sample encode the identical CDR3. The chain combines TRBV9 with TRBJ2-7; D perhaps matches TRBD2 (6 bases). CDR3 length: 13 amino acids. Germline loops: CDR1 SGDLS, CDR2 YYNGEE. Deletions cut 0 bases from V and 4 bases from J, with 8 bases between. The CDR3 DNA reads as TGTGCCAGCAGCGTAGAGGCGGGGTACGAGCAGTACTTC. This encodes CASSVEAGYEQYF.

The chain employs TRBV4-1 and TRBJ2-7, with 11 bases matching TRBD2. Germline V gene sequence: CDR1 MGHRA, CDR2 YSYEKL. CDR3 length: 15 amino acids. The junction had 3 bases not matched to a gene; V was cut back by 1 base and J by 4 bases. CDR3 loop: CASSQATSGGYEQYF. The DNA for the CDR3 is TGCGCCAGCAGCCAAGCAACTAGCGGGGGTTACGAGCAGTACTTC.

V is TRBV13 and J is TRBJ2-7; weak D call: TRBD2 (5 bases). CDR1 PRHDT and CDR2 FYEKMQ come from the germline V gene (reference sequence). The V end lost 0 bases, the J end lost 3 bases, and 15 bases lay between the germline ends. The CDR3 spans 16 residues. The CDR3 sequence: CASSLGLETPYYEQYF. The CDR3, as DNA: TGTGCCAGCAGCTTAGGACTAGAGACCCCGTACTACGAGCAGTACTTC.

This clone occurred once. The rearrangement uses TRBV7-9 and TRBJ1-5, with D unclear. Germline assignment: CDR1 SEHNR and CDR2 FQNEAQ (reference sequence). This CDR3 has 16 amino acids. Trimming took off 5 bases at V and 3 bases at J, with 17 bases between the two ends. The CDR3 spells CASSVDMGAINQPQHF. The DNA for the CDR3 is TGTGCCAGCAGCGTAGACATGGGAGCTATCAATCAGCCCCAGCATTTT.

V and J are TRBV2 and TRBJ1-1; D might be TRBD1 (6 bases). Germline V CDR1 and CDR2: SNHLY, FYNNEI. This CDR3 has 16 residues. Between the trimmed V and J ends, which lost 2 bases and 4 bases, there was a span of 17 bases. In DNA, the CDR3 is TGTGCCAGCAGTGAACCAATTGGAACAGGGATCACTGAAGCTTTCTTT. Amino acid sequence: CASSEPIGTGITEAFF.

This chain uses TRBV18 with TRBJ1-3; perhaps TRBD1 as D (6 bases). Trimming pared 8 bases from V and 2 bases from J, leaving 16 bases between. This CDR3 has 15 amino acids. CDR1 and CDR2 (germline): KGHSH, LQKENI. CDR3 DNA: TGTGCCAGCGCCGGACAGCTACAGGCTGGAAACACCATATATTTT. Translating gives CASAGQLQAGNTIYF.

This clone has only a few counts. This chain connects TRBV10-3 to TRBJ1-2; a weak D match, TRBD1 (5 bases). V lost 10 bases and J lost 4, with 10 bases in between. In germline, CDR1 is ENHRY, CDR2 SYGVKD. This CDR3 comprises 11 residues. The DNA of the CDR3 is TGTGCCACCCTCGGGGGCTATGGCTACACCTTC. Translating gives CATLGGYGYTF.

The chain joins TRBV5-5 to TRBJ1-1; weak D call: TRBD1 (5 bases). V was trimmed by 1 base and J by 4 bases, leaving 11 bases between them. CDR1 is SGHKS, CDR2 YYEKEE, per germline (reference sequence). There are 14 residues in the CDR3. The CDR3: CASSLLRDRTEAFF. CDR3 nucleotides: TGTGCCAGCAGCTTGCTCAGGGATCGCACTGAAGCTTTCTTT.

The chain uses TRBV7-6 and TRBJ1-4; the match to TRBD1 covers 8 bases. Per germline, CDR1 SGHVS and CDR2 FNYEAQ. Germline trimming cut 5 bases from V and 4 bases from J; bases unmatched to any gene: 3. The CDR3 sequence is 14 residues long. CDR3 bases: TGTGCCAGCAGCCGACAGGGGCGTAATGAAAAACTGTTTTTT. Amino acids: CASSRQGRNEKLFF.

The V gene is TRBV7-2, the J gene TRBJ1-5; D not certain. Trimming cost V 4 bases and J 11 bases, with 9 bases left between them. This CDR3 has 11 residues. From germline, CDR1 is SGHTA and CDR2 FQGNSA. This CDR3 reads CASSSSTAQHF. CDR3 coding DNA: TGTGCCAGCAGCTCTTCAACAGCCCAGCATTTT.

V and J are TRBV4-1 and TRBJ1-2; TRBD1 matches 7 bases. J gave up 2 bases and V 3 bases, and 6 bases lay outside the gene matches. Germline CDR1 reads MGHRA; CDR2 reads YSYEKL. The CDR3 spans 15 residues. DNA of the CDR3: TGCGCCAGCAGCCATGGCTGGGACAGAAACTATGGCTACACCTTC. Translated, it gives CASSHGWDRNYGYTF.

This clone was seen a handful of times. This sequence joins TRBV4-1 and TRBJ1-5; 9 bases agree with TRBD1. Germline V lookup: CDR1 MGHRA, CDR2 YSYEKL. The CDR3 is made up of 14 amino acids. J gave up 9 bases and V 3 bases, and 6 bases lay outside the gene matches. The CDR3: CASSHTGGEGPQHF. The CDR3 bases are TGCGCCAGCAGCCACACAGGGGGCGAGGGGCCCCAGCATTTT.